Below are 10 T cell receptor beta chains sequenced from a single sample in a study of T cell changes during pregnancy in multiple sclerosis (dated by TCRdb to about 2019). The library was built by means of the immunoSEQ multiplex PCR assay. The table was pulled from immuneACCESS by TCRdb, which kept in-frame rearrangements only. Such tables lose some clones; where checked, under half of the loss comes from unresolved V genes, and the rest has no known cause. This sample lists tens of thousands of clones; approximately 87% were detected once. The ten largest make up around 9.5% of the sample. This specimen consisted of peripheral blood, obtained after pregnancy. The receptors stem from a female donor in good health, enrolled as a control in a pregnancy study.

J is TRBJ2-7 and V is TRBV7-2, with 10 bases that match TRBD2. The CDR3 is made up of 16 amino acids. Losses at the gene ends were 3 bases for V and 0 bases for J; bases not matched to a gene: 5. Per the germline V gene, CDR1 is SGHTA and CDR2 is FQGNSA. The CDR3 loop is CASSFSAGGPSYEQYF. CDR3 nucleotides: TGTGCCAGCAGCTTCTCAGCGGGAGGGCCCTCCTACGAGCAGTACTTC. The complete variable domain, with remaining parts taken from reference TRBV7-2 and TRBJ2-7, reads GAGVSQSPSNKVTEKGKDVELRCDPISGHTALYWYRQSLGQGLEFLIYFQGNSAPDKSGLPSDRFSAERTGGSVSTLTIQRTQQEDSAVYLCASSFSAGGPSYEQYFGPGTRLTVT.

The rearrangement joins TRBV30 to TRBJ2-1, with D possibly being TRBD1 (6 bases). This CDR3 is 13 amino acids long. Germline assignment: CDR1 GTSNPN and CDR2 SVGIG (reference sequence). Trimming cost V 3 bases and J 9 bases, with 15 bases left between them. CDR3: CAWRGDTWGEQFF. The CDR3 DNA sequence: TGTGCCTGGAGGGGGGACACATGGGGTGAGCAGTTCTTC.

This clone was recorded once. The rearrangement uses TRBV6-1 and TRBJ1-5; 9 bases agree with TRBD1. Germline values: CDR1 MNHNS, CDR2 SASEGT. This CDR3 contains 16 residues. V lost 4 bases, J lost 2 bases, and 6 bases stayed unmatched. The DNA of the CDR3 is TGTGCCAGCAGTGGGGGGAGGACAGGGGGCAATCAGCCCCAGCATTTT. Translated: CASSGGRTGGNQPQHF.

V usage is TRBV18 and J usage is TRBJ2-5; D perhaps matches TRBD2 (6 bases). CDR1 and CDR2 from the germline V gene are KGHSH and LQKENI. The CDR3 runs to 15 residues. V lost 3 bases to trimming and J lost 5 bases, with 16 bases between them. The CDR3 loop reads CASSPVLGSGETQYF. The CDR3 nucleotides are TGTGCCAGCTCACCGGTGCTCGGGAGCGGCGAGACCCAGTACTTC.

The V call is TRBV6-5, the J call TRBJ2-7; 7 bases agree with TRBD1. The CDR3 extends over 13 amino acids. Losses at the gene ends were 6 bases for V and 2 bases for J; bases not matched to a gene: 4. Per the germline V gene, CDR1 is MNHEY and CDR2 is SVGAGI. CDR3 DNA sequence: TGTGCCAGCAGGGGGACAGCCACCTACGAGCAGTACTTC. Its translation is CASRGTATYEQYF.

The gene calls are TRBV5-1 and TRBJ2-7; D perhaps matches TRBD2 (5 bases). The germline V and J ends were trimmed by 3 bases and 1 base, with 14 bases remaining between them. Germline-derived CDR1 and CDR2 are SGHRS and YFSETQ. This CDR3 spans 15 amino acids. The CDR3 here is CASSSVGRGSYEQYF. Here the CDR3 DNA reads TGCGCCAGCAGCTCTGTGGGTCGCGGGTCCTACGAGCAGTACTTC.

V and J are TRBV10-3 and TRBJ1-2, with a possible D match to TRBD1 (6 bases). The CDR3 is 15 amino acids. The V gene's germline CDR1 is ENHRY and CDR2 SYGVKD. Trimming cost V 3 bases and J 0 bases, with 11 bases left between them. The CDR3 sequence is CAISEGGGANYGYTF. CDR3 nucleotide sequence: TGTGCCATCAGTGAAGGGGGGGGAGCTAACTATGGCTACACCTTC.

The rearrangement uses TRBV19 and TRBJ1-6, with D maybe TRBD1 (6 bases). V was cut by 9 bases and J by 5 bases, with 17 bases left in between. In germline, CDR1 is LNHDA, CDR2 SQIVND (reference sequence). This CDR3 is 15 amino acids long. CDR3 nucleotide sequence: TGTGCCAGCCTATCGCTACAGGGAAATAATTCACCCCTCCACTTT. This translates into CASLSLQGNNSPLHF.

The chain links TRBV7-2 to TRBJ1-5, with a weak D call TRBD1 (6 bases). CDR1 is SGHTA, CDR2 FQGNSA, per germline. Trimming pared 2 bases from V and 3 bases from J, leaving 11 bases between. The CDR3 is 15 residues long. The CDR3 spells CASSLNRVANQPQHF. The CDR3, as DNA: TGTGCCAGCAGCTTAAACAGGGTTGCCAATCAGCCCCAGCATTTT.

The rearrangement links TRBV6-5 to TRBJ1-1, with 7 bases that match TRBD1. Trimming removed 1 base from V and 1 base from J; junction bases left unmatched: 3. The CDR3 is 15 amino acids. CDR1 and CDR2 (germline): MNHEY, SVGAGI. The CDR3 bases are TGTGCCAGCAGTTACTTACGGACAGGGAACACTGAAGCTTTCTTT. It yields the protein CASSYLRTGNTEAFF.